This TCR beta chain was retrieved from a study of cytomegalovirus exposure and HLA in healthy donors. Study details: The Caucasian-associated ancestry cluster contained approximately 81% of the approximately 420 genotyped donors.

Amplification used 60 Vbeta primers and 13 Jbeta primers. TCRdb keeps only in-frame clones here, not all; method: immunoSEQ multiplex PCR. This repertoire shows fewer than 90,000 clones, about 81% found once; its top ten account for 6.5%. Study-level findings and limits: It was fewer than 200 TCR beta chains that were listed as cytomegalovirus-associated.

Regarding this clone: Its antigen remains unidentified.

The CDR3 has 15 residues. The V gene's germline CDR1 is SNHLY and CDR2 FYNNEI. V shed 1 base and J shed 8 bases, with 14 bases lying between them. Sequenced: PBMCs. This TCR was sampled from a human donor in good health. The chain employs TRBV2 and TRBJ1-4; the D gene is possibly TRBD1 (6 bases). Written as DNA, the CDR3 is TGTGCCAGCAGTGAAGAGGCAGGGGTTGGGGAAAAACTGTTTTTT. Amino acids: CASSEEAGVGEKLFF.